This record covers a single TCR beta chain. Its antigen is unknown. No much larger clone is present one base from it, and per-base qualities are unavailable. Collaborating institutions collected whole blood in K2EDTA tubes following their own protocols. For TCRbeta analysis, collaborators shipped samples as frozen whole blood, isolated PBMCs, or DNA extracted from either of those sample types. The immunoSEQ Assay, a bias-controlled multiplex PCR, was used to amplify TCRbeta CDR3 regions from genomic DNA. In the source study's methods: The number of nucleated cells in each sample was estimated by amplification of reference gene primers within the assay. Sequence reads were collapsed and filtered to measure the absolute abundance of every unique TCRbeta CDR3 rearrangement. For each sample, productive Simpson clonality was calculated by taking the square root of Simpson's diversity index across productive rearrangements. TCRdb holds this immuneACCESS table with in-frame rearrangements only. Some clones are missing; in checked studies, unresolved V genes explain under half, and the rest has no known cause. The DNA gave D and trimming, while V, J and clone size come from that table. This sample holds approximately 280,000 clones; around 86% were observed only once. The ten biggest clones cover approximately 2.2% of the sample.

Measured from the cysteine to the phenylalanine, the CDR3 is 13 residues long. Here the CDR3 DNA is all that survives: 39 bases in frame from base 1. Trimming takes 6 bases from V and 7 bases from J, and the germline ends sit 10 bases apart. Looking up the germline V gene (reference sequence) yields CDR1 MNHEY and CDR2 SMNVEV. This sample stems from a study of blood T cell repertoires in COVID-19 (dated by TCRdb to 2018 to 2020). At the level of the whole study: The collaborator samples originated in the United States, Italy and Spain and spanned the acute and convalescent phases of COVID-19. The material from the prospective study consisted of cDNA or gDNA derived from T cells, B-cell-depleted T cells, or PBMCs. Deeply sampled blood TCRbeta repertoires from subjects exposed to, actively infected with, or recovered from COVID-19 were included in the dataset. The repertoires were made available in a free public database intended to serve as a resource for research on the immune response to SARS-CoV-2. The samples were drawn from two sources: the first 160 participants of the ongoing ImmuneRACE study, and 950 to 1,500 subjects contributed by 6 global collaborators. Sample metadata almost always included a de-identified subject ID, COVID-19 status, age in years and sex. HLA class I and class II types, where available, came from metadata supplied by the sample provider rather than from assay-based typing.

The study at large found these results: The quantity of clinical and demographic metadata differed by source and by participant and was supplied without curation.

Sequencing used peripheral blood. This receptor was obtained from a man in his fifties with acute or convalescent COVID-19. Rearrangement joined TRBV27 to TRBJ1-6; there is no confident call for the D gene. The encoded CDR3 is CASRRTSNSPLHF. At the DNA level, the sequence is TGTGCCAGCAGGCGGACTTCCAATTCACCCCTCCACTTT.